What follows describes a single TCR beta chain. Its antigen is undetermined. This specimen belongs to a study of cytomegalovirus exposure and HLA in healthy donors. Study details: When fewer than 500 donors were genotyped, around 77% of them were found to fall in the Caucasian-associated ancestry cluster. Study-wide findings and caveats: Presence/absence analyses supposed approximately even sequencing depth among donors. Altogether, 164 TCR beta chains were recorded as cytomegalovirus-associated.

This PCR relied on a set of 60 Vbeta primers and 13 Jbeta primers. Produced via immunoSEQ multiplex PCR; TCRdb's table is partial and in-frame only. This table has more than 85,000 clones, around 81% appearing once. V lost 8 bases, J lost 7 bases, and 6 bases stayed unmatched. Germline assignment: CDR1 SNHLY and CDR2 FYNNEI. There are 14 residues in the CDR3. This sequence joins TRBV2 and TRBJ1-5; 12 bases map to TRBD1. The sequence was collected from a woman between 25 and 40 years old in good health and CMV-seronegative. Sequenced input: PBMCs. The CDR3 region has the DNA TGTGCCAGCGGAGGGACAGGGGGCAGGCAGCCCCAGCATTTT. Amino acid sequence: CASGGTGGRQPQHF. The full variable domain, its missing parts supplied by reference TRBV2 and TRBJ1-5, is EPEVTQTPSHQVTQMGQEVILRCVPISNHLYFYWYRQILGQKVEFLVSFYNNEISEKSEIFDDQFSVERPDGSNFTLKIRSTKLEDSAMYFCASGGTGGRQPQHFGDGTRLSIL.